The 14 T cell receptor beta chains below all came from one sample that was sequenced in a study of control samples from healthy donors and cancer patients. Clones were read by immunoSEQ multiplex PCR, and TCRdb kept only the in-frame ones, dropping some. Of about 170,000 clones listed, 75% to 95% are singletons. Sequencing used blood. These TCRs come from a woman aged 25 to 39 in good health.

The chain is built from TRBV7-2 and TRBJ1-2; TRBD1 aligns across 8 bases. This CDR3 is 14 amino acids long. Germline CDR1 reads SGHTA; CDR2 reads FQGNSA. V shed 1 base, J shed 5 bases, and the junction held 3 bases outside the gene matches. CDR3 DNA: TGTGCCAGCAGCTTAGGACAGGGGTGGTATGGCTACACCTTC. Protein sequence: CASSLGQGWYGYTF.

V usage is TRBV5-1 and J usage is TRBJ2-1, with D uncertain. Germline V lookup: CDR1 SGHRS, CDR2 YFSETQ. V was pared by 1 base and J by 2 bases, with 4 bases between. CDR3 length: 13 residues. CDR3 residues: CASSLTAYNEQFF. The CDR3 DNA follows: TGCGCCAGCAGCTTGACGGCCTACAATGAGCAGTTCTTC.

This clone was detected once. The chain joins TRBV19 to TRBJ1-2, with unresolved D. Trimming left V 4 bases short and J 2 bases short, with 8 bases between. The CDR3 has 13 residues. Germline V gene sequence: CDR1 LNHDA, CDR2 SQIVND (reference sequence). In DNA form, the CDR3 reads TGTGCCAGTAGTAACACTCTAAACTATGGCTACACCTTC. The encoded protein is CASSNTLNYGYTF.

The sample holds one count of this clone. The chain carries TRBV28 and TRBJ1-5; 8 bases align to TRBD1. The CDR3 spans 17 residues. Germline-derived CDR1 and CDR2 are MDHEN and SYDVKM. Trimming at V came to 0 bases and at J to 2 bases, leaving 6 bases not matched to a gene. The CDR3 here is CASSLCNRGSCNQPQHF. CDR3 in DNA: TGTGCCAGCAGTTTATGCAACAGGGGGAGTTGCAATCAGCCCCAGCATTTT.

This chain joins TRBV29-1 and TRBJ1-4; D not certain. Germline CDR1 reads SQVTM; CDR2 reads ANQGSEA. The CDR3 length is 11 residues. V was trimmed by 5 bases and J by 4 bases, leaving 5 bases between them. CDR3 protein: CSVRVNEKLFF. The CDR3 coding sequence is TGCAGCGTTAGGGTTAATGAAAAACTGTTTTTT.

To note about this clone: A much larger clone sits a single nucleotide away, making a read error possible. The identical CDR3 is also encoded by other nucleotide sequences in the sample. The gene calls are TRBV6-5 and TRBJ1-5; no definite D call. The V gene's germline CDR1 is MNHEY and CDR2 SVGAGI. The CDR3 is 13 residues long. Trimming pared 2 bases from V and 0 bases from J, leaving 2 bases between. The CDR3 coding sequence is TGTGCCAGCAGTTACAGTAGCAATCAGCCCCAGCATTTT. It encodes CASSYSSNQPQHF.

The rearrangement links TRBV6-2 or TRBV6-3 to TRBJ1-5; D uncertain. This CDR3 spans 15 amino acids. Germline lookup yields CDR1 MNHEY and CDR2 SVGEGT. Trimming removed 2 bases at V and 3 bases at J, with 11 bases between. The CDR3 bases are TGTGCCAGCAGTTACCTTGGACGGACCAATCAGCCCCAGCATTTT. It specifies CASSYLGRTNQPQHF.

The chain's CDR3 is CASSLAGTGAETQYF. The CDR3 nucleotides are TGTGCCAGCAGCTTAGCCGGGACAGGTGCAGAGACCCAGTACTTC. This chain links TRBV7-9 with TRBJ2-5; 8 nucleotides match TRBD1. The junction had 4 bases not matched to a gene; V was cut back by 0 bases and J by 4 bases. Germline CDR1 and CDR2: SEHNR and FQNEAQ (reference sequence). This CDR3 has 15 residues.

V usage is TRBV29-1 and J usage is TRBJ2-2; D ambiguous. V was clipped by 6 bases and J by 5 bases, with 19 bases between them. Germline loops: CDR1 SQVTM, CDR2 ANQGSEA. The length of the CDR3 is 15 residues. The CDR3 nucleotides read TGCAGCGTCTCGGACGGGCTGAAGACGACCGGGGAGCTGTTTTTT. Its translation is CSVSDGLKTTGELFF.

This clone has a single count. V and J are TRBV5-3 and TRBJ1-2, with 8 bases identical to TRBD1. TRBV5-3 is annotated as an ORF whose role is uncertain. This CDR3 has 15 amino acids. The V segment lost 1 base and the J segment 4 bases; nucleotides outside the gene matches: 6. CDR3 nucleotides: TGTGCCAGAAGCTTGAATAAAACAGGGGGCTATGGCTACACCTTC. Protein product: CARSLNKTGGYGYTF.

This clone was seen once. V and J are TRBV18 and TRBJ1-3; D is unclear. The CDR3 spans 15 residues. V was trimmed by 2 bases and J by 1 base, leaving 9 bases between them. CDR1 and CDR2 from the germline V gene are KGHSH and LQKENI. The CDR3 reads CASSPEEISGNTIYF. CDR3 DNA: TGTGCCAGCTCACCAGAGGAGATTTCTGGAAACACCATATATTTT.

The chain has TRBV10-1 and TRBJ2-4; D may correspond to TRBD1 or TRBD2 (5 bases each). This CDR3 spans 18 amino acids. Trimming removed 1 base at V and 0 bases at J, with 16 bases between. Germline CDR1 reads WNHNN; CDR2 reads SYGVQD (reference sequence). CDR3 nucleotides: TGCGCCAGCAGTGAGTATCCAACCGGGACGCAAGCCAAAAACATTCAGTACTTC. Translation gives CASSEYPTGTQAKNIQYF.

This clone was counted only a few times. The CDR3 reads CASSYPHRDRGQPQHF. The CDR3 coding sequence is TGTGCCAGCAGTTATCCACACCGGGACAGGGGGCAGCCCCAGCATTTT. V usage is TRBV6-2 or TRBV6-3 and J usage is TRBJ1-5; TRBD1 agrees at 11 bases. Germline CDR1 MNHEY, CDR2 SVGEGT. The V and J ends lost 3 bases and 7 bases, in that order; junction bases with no gene match: 8. The CDR3 runs to 16 residues.

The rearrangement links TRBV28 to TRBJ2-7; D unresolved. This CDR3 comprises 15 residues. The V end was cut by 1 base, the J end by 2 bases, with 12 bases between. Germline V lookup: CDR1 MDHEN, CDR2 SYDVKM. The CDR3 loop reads CASSLFGRFTYEQYF. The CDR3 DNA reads TGTGCCAGCAGTTTATTCGGCAGGTTCACCTACGAGCAGTACTTC. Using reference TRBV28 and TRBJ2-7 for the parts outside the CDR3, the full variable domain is DVKVTQSSRYLVKRTGEKVFLECVQDMDHENMFWYRQDPGLGLRLIYFSYDVKMKEKGDIPEGYSVSREKKERFSLILESASTNQTSMYLCASSLFGRFTYEQYFGPGTRLTVT.